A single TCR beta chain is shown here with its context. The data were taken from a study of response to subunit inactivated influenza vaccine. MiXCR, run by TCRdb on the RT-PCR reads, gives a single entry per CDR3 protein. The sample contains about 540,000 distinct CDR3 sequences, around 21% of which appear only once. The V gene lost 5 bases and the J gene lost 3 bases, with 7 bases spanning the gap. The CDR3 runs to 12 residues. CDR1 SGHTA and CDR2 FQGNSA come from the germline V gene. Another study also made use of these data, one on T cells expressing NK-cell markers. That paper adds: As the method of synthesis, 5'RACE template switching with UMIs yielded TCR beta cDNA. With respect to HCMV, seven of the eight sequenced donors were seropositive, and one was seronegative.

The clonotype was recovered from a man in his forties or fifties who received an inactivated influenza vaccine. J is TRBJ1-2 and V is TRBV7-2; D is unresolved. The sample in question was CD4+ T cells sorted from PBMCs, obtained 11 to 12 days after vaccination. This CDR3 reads CASSNSYYGYTF. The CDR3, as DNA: TGTGCCAGCAGCAACAGTTACTATGGCTACACCTTC.